This TCR beta chain was profiled in a study of blood T cell repertoires in COVID-19. Study summary: Sources were T cells, B-cell-depleted T cells, or PBMCs; the material itself was cDNA or gDNA.

Germline lookup yields CDR1 LNHDA and CDR2 SQIVND (reference sequence). V was pared by 2 bases and J by 5 bases, with 9 bases of the junction left unmatched. The CDR3 runs 17 residues. Libraries were prepared by immunoSEQ multiplex PCR; TCRdb keeps only in-frame clonotypes and omits some of them. The sample records under 75,000 clones, about 70% being singletons. This sequence originates from a woman of 80 years or more with acute or convalescent COVID-19. The chain couples TRBV19 to TRBJ2-4; 10 bases agree with TRBD2. The material sequenced was peripheral blood. The DNA for the CDR3 is TGTGCCAGTAGTATACAATCTAGCGGGAGCAGTGAAAACATTCAGTACTTC. This codes for CASSIQSSGSSENIQYF.